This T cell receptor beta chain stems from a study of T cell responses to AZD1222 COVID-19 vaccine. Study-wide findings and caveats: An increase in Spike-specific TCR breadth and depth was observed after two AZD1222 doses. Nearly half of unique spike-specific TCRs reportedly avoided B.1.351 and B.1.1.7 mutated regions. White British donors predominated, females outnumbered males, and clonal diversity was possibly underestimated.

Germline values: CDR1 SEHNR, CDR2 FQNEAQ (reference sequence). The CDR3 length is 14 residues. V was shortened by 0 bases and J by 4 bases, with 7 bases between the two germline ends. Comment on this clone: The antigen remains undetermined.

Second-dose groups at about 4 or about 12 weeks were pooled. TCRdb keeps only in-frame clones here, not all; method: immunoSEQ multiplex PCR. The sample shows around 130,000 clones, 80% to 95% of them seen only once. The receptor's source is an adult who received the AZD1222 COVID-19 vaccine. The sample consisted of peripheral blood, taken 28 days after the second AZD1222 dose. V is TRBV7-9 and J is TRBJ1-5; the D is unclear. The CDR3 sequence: CASSLAALNQPQHF. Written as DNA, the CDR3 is TGTGCCAGCAGCTTAGCTGCTCTAAATCAGCCCCAGCATTTT.